This T cell receptor (beta chain) was obtained from a study of spatial heterogeneity in lung cancer. Study-wide context: Fewer alpha-chain than beta-chain sequences were consistently detected. General study points: In blood, ubiquitous expanded tumor TCRs appeared more at resection than follow-up.

The time point denotes: sample taken at primary tumor resection. The donors, 70 or so patients with untreated early-stage non-small cell lung cancer, provided the samples. Unsorted whole RNA of tumor, nontumor lung or frozen PBMC was sequenced. CDR1 is LGHNT and CDR2 is FRNRAP in the germline V gene. There are 13 residues in the CDR3. Trimming took off 5 bases at V and 0 bases at J, with 8 bases between the two ends. TCRdb re-called the 5' RACE reads through MiXCR, storing one row per CDR3 protein. The data contain 45,000 to 55,000 distinct CDR3 sequences, approximately 5.7% of them seen just once; the ten biggest clones take up 11%. This clonotype was seen many times. The target antigen is unknown.

The TCR originated in a male donor with early-stage non-small cell lung cancer. Specimen: PBMCs, collected at surgery. The rearrangement links TRBV12-5 to TRBJ2-7, with no clear D. For the CDR3, the DNA is TGTGCTAGTGGTCCCCGAGCCTCCTACGAGCAGTACTTC. Translating it yields CASGPRASYEQYF.